This T cell receptor beta chain was identified during a study of blood T cell repertoires in COVID-19. Study information: Italy, Spain and the United States were the sources of the convalescent and acute COVID-19 samples.

The V segment lost 7 bases and the J segment 6 bases; nucleotides outside the gene matches: 5. The length of the CDR3 is 13 residues. Germline loops: CDR1 SGHTA, CDR2 FQGNSA. Per the original data handling: Reference gene primer amplification gave estimated nucleated cell counts. Produced via immunoSEQ multiplex PCR; TCRdb's table is partial and in-frame only. The V and J calls and clone size were taken over from that table, and D and trimming were inferred from the DNA. The sample lists a few hundred thousand clones; roughly 86% were seen once. V and J are TRBV7-2 and TRBJ2-1, with TRBD1 matching 8 bases. Sample: peripheral blood. This receptor was identified in a woman aged 45-60 years who had recovered from COVID-19. CDR3 sequence reads: CASKLTGANEQFF. CDR3 sequence (DNA): TGTGCCAGCAAATTGACAGGGGCCAATGAGCAGTTCTTC.